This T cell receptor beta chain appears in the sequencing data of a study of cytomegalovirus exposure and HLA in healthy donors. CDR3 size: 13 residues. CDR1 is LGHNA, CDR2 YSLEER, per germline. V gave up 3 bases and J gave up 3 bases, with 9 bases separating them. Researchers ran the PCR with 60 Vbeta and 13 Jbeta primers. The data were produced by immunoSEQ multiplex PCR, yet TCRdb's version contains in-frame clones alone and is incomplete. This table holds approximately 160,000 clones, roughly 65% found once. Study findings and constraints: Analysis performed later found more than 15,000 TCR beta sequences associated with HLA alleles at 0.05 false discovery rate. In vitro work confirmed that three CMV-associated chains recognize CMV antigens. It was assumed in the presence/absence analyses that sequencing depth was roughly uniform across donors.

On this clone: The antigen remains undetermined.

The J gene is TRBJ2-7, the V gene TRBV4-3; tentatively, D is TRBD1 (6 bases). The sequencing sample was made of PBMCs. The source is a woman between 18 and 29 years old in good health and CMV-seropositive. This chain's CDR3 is CASSQGQHYEQYF. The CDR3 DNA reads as TGCGCCAGCAGCCAGGGACAACACTACGAGCAGTACTTC.